This record concerns one T cell receptor beta chain sequence. Its antigen is not known. Naive CD8 isolation took CD45RO-negative cells positively selected for CCR7 and excluded terminally differentiated effector memory CD45RA+ cells. Adult Caucasians living in Nashville, Tennessee made up all of the donors. This sample was included in a study of shared clonotypes between healthy human individuals. Using immunoSEQ multiplex PCR, the repertoire was profiled, and TCRdb retains in-frame clones only, with some absent. The repertoire holds some 740,000 clones, with about 91% as singletons. Study observations and caveats: Naive subsets usually exceeded memory subsets in estimated richness. Clonotype sharing across donors was expected to vary with sequencing depth.

The CDR3 is 15 residues long. The germline V gene encodes CDR1 LNHDA and CDR2 SQIVND (reference sequence). The V and J ends lost 5 bases and 0 bases respectively, with 11 bases between them. Specimen: naive CD8+ T cells sorted from blood. The clonotype comes from a man aged 30 to 45 in good health. The rearrangement joins TRBV19 to TRBJ2-1; D gene unclear. The CDR3 coding sequence is TGTGCCAGTAGTCTGGGGAAGCGCTCCTACAATGAGCAGTTCTTC. Translation: CASSLGKRSYNEQFF.